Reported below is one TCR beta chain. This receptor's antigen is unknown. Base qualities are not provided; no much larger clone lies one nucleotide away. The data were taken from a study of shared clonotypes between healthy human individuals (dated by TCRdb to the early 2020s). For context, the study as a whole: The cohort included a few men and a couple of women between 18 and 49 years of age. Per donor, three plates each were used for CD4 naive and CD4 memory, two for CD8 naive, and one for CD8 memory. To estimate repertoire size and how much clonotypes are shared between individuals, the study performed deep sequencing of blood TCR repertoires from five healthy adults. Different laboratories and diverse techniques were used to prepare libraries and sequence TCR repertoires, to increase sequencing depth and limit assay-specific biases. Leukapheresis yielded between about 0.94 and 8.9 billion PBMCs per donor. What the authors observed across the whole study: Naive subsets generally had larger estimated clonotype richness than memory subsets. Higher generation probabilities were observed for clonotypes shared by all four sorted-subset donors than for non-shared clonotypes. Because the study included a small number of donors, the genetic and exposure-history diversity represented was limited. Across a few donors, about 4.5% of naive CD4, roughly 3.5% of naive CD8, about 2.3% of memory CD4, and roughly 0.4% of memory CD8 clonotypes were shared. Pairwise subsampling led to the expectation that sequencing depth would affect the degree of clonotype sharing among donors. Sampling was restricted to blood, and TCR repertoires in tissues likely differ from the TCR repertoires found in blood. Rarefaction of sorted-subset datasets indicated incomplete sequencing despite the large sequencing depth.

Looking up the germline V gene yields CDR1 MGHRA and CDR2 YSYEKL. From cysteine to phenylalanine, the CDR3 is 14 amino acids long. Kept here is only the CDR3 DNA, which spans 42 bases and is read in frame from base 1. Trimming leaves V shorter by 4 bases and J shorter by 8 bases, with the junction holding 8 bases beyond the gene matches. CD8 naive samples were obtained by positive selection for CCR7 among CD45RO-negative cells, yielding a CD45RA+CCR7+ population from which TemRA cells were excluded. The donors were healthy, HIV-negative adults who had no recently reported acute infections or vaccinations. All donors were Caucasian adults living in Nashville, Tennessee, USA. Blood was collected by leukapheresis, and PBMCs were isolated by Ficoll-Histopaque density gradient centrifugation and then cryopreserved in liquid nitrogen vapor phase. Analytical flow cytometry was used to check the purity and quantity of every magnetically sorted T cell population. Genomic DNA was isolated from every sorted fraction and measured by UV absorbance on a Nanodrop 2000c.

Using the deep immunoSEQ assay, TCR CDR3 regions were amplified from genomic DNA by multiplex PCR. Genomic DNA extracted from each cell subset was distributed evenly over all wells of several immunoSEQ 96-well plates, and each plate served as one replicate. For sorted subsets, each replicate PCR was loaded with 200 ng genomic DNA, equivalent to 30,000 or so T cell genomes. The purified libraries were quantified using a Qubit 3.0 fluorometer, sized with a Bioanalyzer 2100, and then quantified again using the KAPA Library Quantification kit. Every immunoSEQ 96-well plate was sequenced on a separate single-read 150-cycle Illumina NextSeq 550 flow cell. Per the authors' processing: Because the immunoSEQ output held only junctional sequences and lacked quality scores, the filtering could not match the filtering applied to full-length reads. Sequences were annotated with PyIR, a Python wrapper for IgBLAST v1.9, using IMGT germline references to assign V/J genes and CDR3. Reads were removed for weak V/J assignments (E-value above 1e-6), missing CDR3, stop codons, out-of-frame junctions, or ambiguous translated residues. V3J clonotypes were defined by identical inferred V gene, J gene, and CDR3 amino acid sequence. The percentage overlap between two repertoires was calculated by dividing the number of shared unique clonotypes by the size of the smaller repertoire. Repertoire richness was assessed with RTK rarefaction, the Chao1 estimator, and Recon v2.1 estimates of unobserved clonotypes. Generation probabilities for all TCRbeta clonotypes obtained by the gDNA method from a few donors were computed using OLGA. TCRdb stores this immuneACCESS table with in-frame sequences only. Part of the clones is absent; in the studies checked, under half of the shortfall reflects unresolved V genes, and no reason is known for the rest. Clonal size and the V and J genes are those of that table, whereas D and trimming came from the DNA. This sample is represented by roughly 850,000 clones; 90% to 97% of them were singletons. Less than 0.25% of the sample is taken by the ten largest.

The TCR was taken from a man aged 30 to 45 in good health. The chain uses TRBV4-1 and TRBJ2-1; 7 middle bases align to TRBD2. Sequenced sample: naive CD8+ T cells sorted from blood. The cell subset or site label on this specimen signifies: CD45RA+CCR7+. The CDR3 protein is CASSLNLGGDEQFF. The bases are TGCGCCAGCAGCCTTAATTTGGGAGGGGATGAGCAGTTCTTC.